The 12 T cell receptor beta chains in this list originate from one sample, sequenced in a study of human CD8 memory T cell subsets. UMI-labeled 5' RACE produced the TCR beta libraries. With the 5' RACE reads reprocessed, TCRdb shows one record per CDR3 protein and no DNA. This sample's table has under 20,000 distinct CDR3 sequences. Sequenced material: CD8+ T cells from PBMCs. These receptors were taken from a human donor in good health.

This clonotype counts as medium-sized by frequency. The rearrangement uses TRBV3-1 and TRBJ2-7; the D gene TCRdb calls, TRBD2, cannot be checked with no DNA. Germline values: CDR1 LGHDT, CDR2 YNNKEL (reference sequence). This CDR3 has 16 residues. CDR3 region: CASSQPGLALNNEQYF.

The rearrangement uses TRBV2 and TRBJ2-5; TCRdb gives TRBD1 as the D gene, but with no DNA this cannot be confirmed. CDR3 length equals 17 residues. The V gene's germline CDR1 is SNHLY and CDR2 FYNNEI. The CDR3 sequence: CASSYLGQPRFQETQYF.

This chain uses TRBV7-6 with TRBJ2-1; absent DNA, TCRdb's TRBD2 call cannot be checked. Germline CDR1 and CDR2: SGHVS and FNYEAQ. This CDR3 is 14 amino acids long. This chain's CDR3 is CASSVLAGGSEQFF.

V gene TRBV13 combines with J gene TRBJ1-2; TCRdb calls TRBD1, which cannot be checked without DNA. This CDR3 is 13 amino acids long. The V gene's germline CDR1 is PRHDT and CDR2 FYEKMQ (reference sequence). The CDR3 here is CASRNDREEGYTF.

This clonotype is deemed medium-sized (0.01 to 0.1%) by its frequency. The J gene is TRBJ2-2, the V gene TRBV29-1; TCRdb picks TRBD2, but there is no DNA to check that call. The length of the CDR3 is 15 residues. CDR1 and CDR2 from the germline V gene are SQVTM and ANQGSEA. The CDR3 here is CSVGEGEVNTGELFF.

The chain uses TRBV10-3 and TRBJ2-2; TCRdb's D call, TRBD2, is unchecked because there is no DNA. CDR3 length equals 17 residues. Germline CDR1 reads ENHRY; CDR2 reads SYGVKD. CDR3 amino acids: CAISGPSGGIGTGELFF.

The chain uses TRBV12-3 or TRBV12-4 and TRBJ2-2; checking the TCRdb D call of TRBD1 is not possible without DNA. The CDR3 runs 13 residues. CDR3: CASRGAGTGELFF.

This clonotype is classed as medium-sized by frequency. The chain employs TRBV29-1 and TRBJ2-1; TCRdb lists TRBD2, though no DNA is available to test this call. Germline V CDR1 and CDR2: SQVTM, ANQGSEA. The CDR3 is 15 amino acids. The CDR3 spells CSVDGTSGGDDEQFF.

This chain links TRBV2 with TRBJ2-7; TCRdb lists TRBD1, though no DNA is available to test this call. The germline V gene has CDR1 SNHLY and CDR2 FYNNEI. The CDR3 runs 13 residues. The CDR3 here is CASRTGGREEQYF.

The gene calls are TRBV28 and TRBJ1-5; TCRdb gives TRBD1 as the D gene, but with no DNA this cannot be confirmed. CDR1 is MDHEN and CDR2 is SYDVKM in the germline V gene. CDR3 length equals 14 residues. This chain's CDR3 is CASSAQGNNQPQHF. Full variable domain (remainder filled in from reference TRBV28 and TRBJ1-5): DVKVTQSSRYLVKRTGEKVFLECVQDMDHENMFWYRQDPGLGLRLIYFSYDVKMKEKGDIPEGYSVSREKKERFSLILESASTNQTSMYLCASSAQGNNQPQHFGDGTRLSIL.

This chain connects TRBV4-3 to TRBJ2-1; TCRdb names TRBD1, which stays unverified in the absence of DNA. The CDR3 totals 14 residues. Germline assignment: CDR1 LGHNA and CDR2 YSLEER. CDR3 residues: CASSPTWTGNEQFF.

The chain employs TRBV10-3 and TRBJ1-4; the D call of TRBD1 rests on TCRdb alone, since no DNA is present to check it. Germline assignment: CDR1 ENHRY and CDR2 SYGVKD. The CDR3 is made up of 15 amino acids. This CDR3 reads CAISETDRINRGLFF.